This T cell receptor (beta chain) emerged from a study of T cell responses to AZD1222 COVID-19 vaccine. Libraries were prepared by immunoSEQ multiplex PCR; TCRdb keeps only in-frame clonotypes and omits some of them. The top ten hold more than 1.5% of the sample, which has around 120,000 clones, about 90% seen once. A note on this clone: The antigen is unknown.

Study-level points and caveats: The study sampled repertoires only after the peak T cell response.

This specimen consisted of peripheral blood, obtained 28 days after the second AZD1222 dose. The sequence derives from an adult who received the AZD1222 COVID-19 vaccine.

CDR3 coding DNA: TGTGCCTGGAGTCATAGCTATGGCTACACCTTC. It specifies CAWSHSYGYTF. This chain links TRBV30 with TRBJ1-2; D not resolved. V was trimmed by 2 bases and J by 4 bases, leaving 5 bases between them. The germline CDR1 and CDR2 sequences are GTSNPN and SVGIG (reference sequence). The CDR3 length is 11 residues.